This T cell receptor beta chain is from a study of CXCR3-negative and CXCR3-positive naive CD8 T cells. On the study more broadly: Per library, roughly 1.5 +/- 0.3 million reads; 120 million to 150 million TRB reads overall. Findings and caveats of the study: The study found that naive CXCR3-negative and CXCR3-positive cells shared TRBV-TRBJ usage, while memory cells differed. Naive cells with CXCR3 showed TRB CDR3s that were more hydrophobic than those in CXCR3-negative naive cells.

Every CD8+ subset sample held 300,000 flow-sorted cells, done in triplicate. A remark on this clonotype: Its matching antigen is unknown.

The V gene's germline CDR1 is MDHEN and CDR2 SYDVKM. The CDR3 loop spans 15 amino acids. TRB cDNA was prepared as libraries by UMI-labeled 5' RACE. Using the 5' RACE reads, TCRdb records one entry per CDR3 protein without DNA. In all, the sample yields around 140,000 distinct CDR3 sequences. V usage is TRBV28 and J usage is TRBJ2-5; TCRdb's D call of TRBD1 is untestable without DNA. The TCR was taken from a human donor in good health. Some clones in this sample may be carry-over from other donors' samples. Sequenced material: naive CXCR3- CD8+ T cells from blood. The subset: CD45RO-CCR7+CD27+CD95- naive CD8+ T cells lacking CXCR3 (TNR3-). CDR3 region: CASSSPSGGEETQYF.